The 7 T cell receptor beta chains given below trace back to one sample, sequenced in a study of CD8 T cells in Susac syndrome. RNA amounts of about 0.5 to 1 ug underwent reverse transcription with random hexamers. TCRdb passed the immunoSEQ multiplex PCR reads through MiXCR, listing each CDR3 protein once. The table lists some 300,000 distinct CDR3 sequences, approximately 85% of them singletons. Input material: CD8+ T cells from PBMCs. These receptors were obtained from a human donor with multiple sclerosis.

The chain carries TRBV28 and TRBJ2-1; tentatively, D is TRBD2 (7 bases). This CDR3 comprises 16 residues. The ends were cut back, 3 bases at V and 5 bases at J, with 17 bases in the middle. Germline V gene lookup returns CDR1 MDHEN and CDR2 SYDVKM. Here the CDR3 DNA reads TGTGCCAGCAGTTTTCACGGAAGCGGGACAAACAATGAGCAGTTCTTC. It encodes CASSFHGSGTNNEQFF.

This clonotype came up once. V and J are TRBV29-1 and TRBJ2-6; the D is unclear. Looked up from germline, CDR1 is SQVTM and CDR2 is ANQGSEA. Trimming took off 0 bases at V and 0 bases at J, with 3 bases between the two ends. The CDR3 covers 14 residues. The CDR3: CSVEEYSGANVLTF. The CDR3 DNA reads TGCAGCGTTGAAGAGTACTCTGGGGCCAACGTCCTGACTTTC. Looking up the rest from reference TRBV29-1 and TRBJ2-6 gives the full variable domain: SAVISQKPSRDICQRGTSLTIQCQVDSQVTMMFWYRQQPGQSLTLIATANQGSEATYESGFVIDKFPISRPNLTFSTLTVSNMSPEDSSIYLCSVEEYSGANVLTFGAGSRLTVL.

J is TRBJ1-2 and V is TRBV4-1; 9 nucleotides agree with TRBD1. Per germline, CDR1 MGHRA and CDR2 YSYEKL. Trimming took 3 bases from V and 6 from J; bases not matched to a gene: 11. The CDR3 has 16 amino acids. Here the CDR3 DNA reads TGCGCCAGCAGCCAGGGACAGGGTACCTCCCGTGATGGCTACACCTTC. Protein product: CASSQGQGTSRDGYTF.

J is TRBJ2-7 and V is TRBV7-9; 8 bases agree with TRBD1. J was trimmed by 0 bases and V by 4 bases; bases with no gene match: 17. The CDR3 consists of 19 residues. Germline CDR1 SEHNR, CDR2 FQNEAQ (reference sequence). The CDR3 here is CASSYPLDRGPGSSYEQYF. The CDR3 nucleotides are TGTGCCAGCAGCTATCCGCTCGACAGGGGACCTGGGAGCTCCTACGAGCAGTACTTC.

The V gene is TRBV6-5, the J gene TRBJ2-7, with 8 nucleotides matching TRBD2. This CDR3 spans 14 amino acids. V was pared by 5 bases and J by 1 base, with 4 bases of the junction left unmatched. Germline CDR1 MNHEY, CDR2 SVGAGI. The CDR3 DNA sequence: TGTGCCAGCAGTGCTAGCGGGCCTTCCTACGAGCAGTACTTC. Residues: CASSASGPSYEQYF.

The genes are TRBV30 and TRBJ2-1, with 10 bases fitting TRBD2. The CDR3 contains 13 residues. Per the germline V gene, CDR1 is GTSNPN and CDR2 is SVGIG (reference sequence). The V and J ends lost 5 bases and 3 bases, in that order; junction bases with no gene match: 1. The CDR3 bases are TGTGCCTGGGCTAGCGGGAGCTACAATGAGCAGTTCTTC. Translating gives CAWASGSYNEQFF.

V gene TRBV19 combines with J gene TRBJ2-7; D may be TRBD2 (6 bases). This CDR3 comprises 11 residues. Germline CDR1 is LNHDA and CDR2 is SQIVND (reference sequence). The germline V and J ends were trimmed by 11 bases and 5 bases, with 13 bases remaining between them. CDR3 DNA: TGTGCCTCGTCGGCGGGGAACGAGCAGTACTTC. Translation gives CASSAGNEQYF.